A single sample gave rise to the 27 T cell receptor beta chains below, sequenced in a study of blood T cells in healthy people across ages. The second PCR ran about 6 to 11 cycles with a sample-barcoded 5' primer and J-beta primers. TCRdb called the 5' RACE reads again in MiXCR, with one record for every CDR3 protein. The sample lists over a million distinct CDR3 sequences, 42% occurring once. The sequencing sample was made of blood. Receptor source: a woman aged 18-29 years in good health.

This clonotype was counted ten times or more. The rearrangement joins TRBV7-2 to TRBJ2-7, with D possibly being TRBD2 (5 bases). The CDR3 length is 15 residues. V was shortened by 1 base and J by 4 bases, with 14 bases between the two germline ends. Looked up from germline, CDR1 is SGHTA and CDR2 is FQGNSA. CDR3 nucleotides: TGTGCCAGCAGCTTAGAACTCGGGTCGGGGTACGAGCAGTACTTC. It specifies CASSLELGSGYEQYF.

The genes are TRBV5-6 and TRBJ1-2; perhaps TRBD1 as D (5 bases). The germline V and J ends were trimmed by 0 bases and 13 bases, with 19 bases remaining between them. CDR1 SGHDT and CDR2 YYEEEE come from the germline V gene. The CDR3 is 14 residues long. Written as DNA, the CDR3 is TGTGCCAGCAGCTTGGCCAGCTCCCTTTGGGGCCTCACCTTC. Translation: CASSLASSLWGLTF. Variable domain in full (rest from reference TRBV5-6 and TRBJ1-2): DAGVTQSPTHLIKTRGQQVTLRCSPKSGHDTVSWYQQALGQGPQFIFQYYEEEERQRGNFPDRFSGHQFPNYSSELNVNALLLGDSALYLCASSLASSLWGLTFGSGTRLTVV.

The V gene is TRBV2, the J gene TRBJ2-5; TRBD2 matches at 8 bases. Trimming cost V 8 bases and J 7 bases; bases outside gene matches: 9. The CDR3 totals 13 residues. Germline V gene data show CDR1 as SNHLY and CDR2 as FYNNEI. The DNA for the CDR3 is TGTGCCAGCGGTCCAAGCGGGGGTGGGACCCAGTACTTC. Residues: CASGPSGGGTQYF.

This clonotype has more than one count but fewer than ten. V gene TRBV25-1 combines with J gene TRBJ1-1; unclear D gene. The CDR3 spans 14 residues. CDR1 and CDR2 (germline): MGHDK, SYGVNS. V shed 3 bases and J shed 1 base, with 9 bases lying between them. Here the CDR3 DNA reads TGTGCCAGCAGTGATACCACCAGGAACACTGAAGCTTTCTTT. Protein product: CASSDTTRNTEAFF. Full variable domain (remainder filled in from reference TRBV25-1 and TRBJ1-1): EADIYQTPRYLVIGTGKKITLECSQTMGHDKMYWYQQDPGMELHLIHYSYGVNSTEKGDLSSESTVSRIRTEHFPLTLESARPSHTSQYLCASSDTTRNTEAFFGQGTRLTVV.

The rearrangement links TRBV6-1 to TRBJ2-7; possibly TRBD2 for D (5 bases). The CDR3 is made up of 14 amino acids. CDR1 and CDR2 from the germline V gene are MNHNS and SASEGT. V lost 4 bases to trimming and J lost 0 bases, with 10 bases between them. The CDR3 DNA reads TGTGCCAGCAGTGCGGCTAGCAGCTCCTACGAGCAGTACTTC. Translated: CASSAASSSYEQYF.

This chain's CDR3 is CASRPPSSGPNYEQYF. The CDR3 coding sequence is TGTGCCAGCAGGCCCCCTAGTAGCGGGCCAAACTACGAGCAGTACTTC. The chain is built from TRBV6-1 and TRBJ2-7; 7 bases are a match to TRBD2. The germline V gene encodes CDR1 MNHNS and CDR2 SASEGT. The CDR3 sequence is 16 residues long. After removal of 6 bases from V and 3 bases from J, the junction contained 14 bases not matched to a gene.

This clonotype was seen once. The genes are TRBV10-2 and TRBJ2-5; the match to TRBD2 covers 16 bases. The CDR3 length is 15 residues. From germline, CDR1 is WSHSY and CDR2 SAAADI. Trimming removed 11 bases from V and 0 bases from J; junction bases left unmatched: 3. The CDR3 coding sequence is TGCGCCGAGGGGACTAGCGGGGGGGACCAAGAGACCCAGTACTTC. Translation gives CAEGTSGGDQETQYF.

The sample holds a few counts of this clonotype. The chain employs TRBV7-9 and TRBJ2-5; D is unclear. Deletions cut 3 bases from V and 7 bases from J, with 9 bases between. The CDR3 runs to 12 residues. Germline values: CDR1 SEHNR, CDR2 FQNEAQ (reference sequence). The CDR3 here is CASSLTIVTQYF. The DNA of the CDR3 is TGTGCCAGCAGCTTGACGATTGTGACCCAGTACTTC.

This clonotype was found a few times. V gene TRBV2 combines with J gene TRBJ2-3; 8 bases are a match to TRBD1. Germline V CDR1 and CDR2: SNHLY, FYNNEI. V lost 10 bases and J lost 4; bases outside the gene matches: 7. This CDR3 has 13 amino acids. The CDR3 sequence is CAIGQGGPDTQYF. CDR3 sequence (DNA): TGTGCCATTGGACAGGGAGGTCCAGATACGCAGTATTTT.

This rearrangement joins TRBV13 to TRBJ2-3; tentatively, D is TRBD1 or TRBD2 (6 bases each). V lost 5 bases, J lost 4 bases, and 22 bases lay in between. The CDR3 loop spans 17 amino acids. CDR1 and CDR2 from the germline V gene are PRHDT and FYEKMQ (reference sequence). The CDR3 DNA is TGTGCCAGCAGCCCGGAAGATGTCGGGGGCCGAGCAGATACGCAGTATTTT. It is translated as CASSPEDVGGRADTQYF.

This clonotype was observed a handful of times. The chain joins TRBV20-1 to TRBJ2-7; TRBD1 agrees at 8 bases. The V and J ends lost 4 bases and 5 bases, in that order; junction bases with no gene match: 1. The CDR3 spans 11 residues. Germline V gene lookup returns CDR1 DFQATT and CDR2 SNEGSKA (reference sequence). The CDR3 DNA is TGCAGTGCTACAGGGGGCGACGAGCAGTACTTC. Protein: CSATGGDEQYF.

The chain uses TRBV20-1 and TRBJ2-3; no clear D gene. Germline CDR1 reads DFQATT; CDR2 reads SNEGSKA (reference sequence). Trimming stripped 3 bases from V and 3 bases from J, with 19 bases between. CDR3 size: 16 residues. CDR3 region: CSASRDLPFGTDTQYF. Written as DNA, the CDR3 is TGCAGTGCTAGCCGCGATCTACCCTTCGGGACAGATACGCAGTATTTT.

This clonotype was seen only once. The chain links TRBV20-1 to TRBJ2-7; D is possibly TRBD1 (6 bases). Trimming cost V 2 bases and J 6 bases, with 17 bases left between them. The CDR3 runs 14 residues. Germline assignment: CDR1 DFQATT and CDR2 SNEGSKA (reference sequence). DNA of the CDR3: TGCAGTGCTAGATTTGGGGGCACCCGGTCCGAGCAGTACTTC. This translates into CSARFGGTRSEQYF.

This clonotype was recorded a few times. V is TRBV10-3 and J is TRBJ1-2; TRBD1 matches 7 bases. J gave up 7 bases and V 3 bases, and 8 bases lay outside the gene matches. CDR1 and CDR2 (germline): ENHRY, SYGVKD. The CDR3 length is 14 residues. CDR3 amino acids: CAISERVAGGGYTF. The DNA of the CDR3 is TGTGCCATCAGTGAAAGGGTGGCAGGGGGTGGCTACACCTTC.

The chain couples TRBV29-1 to TRBJ1-5; D ambiguous. CDR3 length: 12 amino acids. Germline V gene data show CDR1 as SQVTM and CDR2 as ANQGSEA. With 5 bases removed from V and 5 bases from J, the gap between germline ends came to 10 bases. The CDR3 spells CSVRDFDQPQHF. The DNA for the CDR3 is TGCAGCGTTAGGGATTTCGATCAGCCCCAGCATTTT.

CDR3 DNA sequence: TGCAGCGTCCTAGACACAGATACGCAGTATTTT. It yields the protein CSVLDTDTQYF. The V gene is TRBV29-1, the J gene TRBJ2-3; unclear D gene. This CDR3 region has 11 residues. V lost 6 bases, J lost 2 bases, and 6 bases lay in between. Germline CDR1 and CDR2: SQVTM and ANQGSEA.

V and J are TRBV7-9 and TRBJ1-5; D might be TRBD1 (5 bases). CDR3 size: 14 residues. The V end was cut by 5 bases, the J end by 7 bases, with 15 bases between. CDR1 and CDR2 (germline): SEHNR, FQNEAQ (reference sequence). This CDR3 reads CASSAWQGLQPQHF. The CDR3 DNA reads TGTGCCAGCAGCGCGTGGCAGGGTCTCCAGCCCCAGCATTTT.

This rearrangement joins TRBV2 to TRBJ2-7; TRBD1 matches 12 bases. The J call may be incorrect, as the DNA end agrees better with TRBJ2-5. This CDR3 contains 15 residues. Germline CDR1 reads SNHLY; CDR2 reads FYNNEI. Here the CDR3 DNA reads TGTGCCAGCGCTGGGACAGGGGGCATCGTGGAGACCCAGTACTTC. Translation gives CASAGTGGIVETQYF.

The rearrangement uses TRBV7-2 and TRBJ2-1; TRBD2 might be the D (6 bases). This CDR3 has 13 residues. V dropped 3 bases and J dropped 9 bases, with 12 bases sitting between them. Germline V gene lookup returns CDR1 SGHTA and CDR2 FQGNSA. CDR3 coding DNA: TGTGCCAGCAGCTTCCCCTCTAGCGTTGAGCAGTTCTTC. This translates into CASSFPSSVEQFF.

On this clonotype: One end of the junction does not line up with germline, which may come from a read error. The rearrangement uses TRBV12-3 or TRBV12-4 and TRBJ2-3, with 8 bases matching TRBD2. The CDR3 extends over 15 amino acids. The CDR3 spells CASSFGSGNTDMQYF. Written as DNA, the CDR3 is TGTGCCAGCAGTTTCGGTAGCGGGAACACAGATATGCAGTATTTT.

The chain combines TRBV16 with TRBJ1-6; D gene ambiguous. The V gene's germline CDR1 is KGHSY and CDR2 FQNENV. The CDR3 runs to 14 residues. Between the trimmed V and J ends, which lost 0 bases and 10 bases, there was a span of 10 bases. CDR3: CASSQSDGSSPLHF. CDR3 DNA sequence: TGTGCCAGCAGCCAATCTGATGGGTCCTCACCCCTCCACTTT. Complete variable domain (other parts from reference TRBV16 and TRBJ1-6): GEEVAQTPKHLVRGEGQKAKLYCAPIKGHSYVFWYQQVLKNEFKFLISFQNENVFDETGMPKERFSAKCLPNSPCSLEIQATKLEDSAVYFCASSQSDGSSPLHFGNGTRLTVT.

This clonotype appeared a few times. The gene calls are TRBV14 and TRBJ2-7, with D possibly TRBD2 on 5 matching bases. The J call may be wrong; the DNA end is better matched by TRBJ2-5. Germline V gene data show CDR1 as SGHDN and CDR2 as FVKESK. The CDR3 spans 16 residues. Here the CDR3 DNA reads TGTGCCAGCAGCCAAGATCGATCGGGGTTATCGGGGACCCAGTACTTC. Encoded protein: CASSQDRSGLSGTQYF.

This clonotype was observed a few times. The chain combines TRBV20-1 with TRBJ1-6, with TRBD1 as a possible D gene (5 bases). Between the trimmed V and J ends, which lost 6 bases and 10 bases, there was a span of 16 bases. Germline V CDR1 and CDR2: DFQATT, SNEGSKA (reference sequence). The CDR3 extends over 13 amino acids. In DNA, the CDR3 is TGCAGTGCCATCCGGGACCCTGGGTCACCCCTCCACTTT. Its protein is CSAIRDPGSPLHF.

A few counts support this clonotype. The chain is built from TRBV2 and TRBJ2-7; D may be TRBD2 (6 bases). V lost 7 bases, J lost 6 bases, and 19 bases lay in between. Germline V gives CDR1 SNHLY, CDR2 FYNNEI. The CDR3 is 14 amino acids. The CDR3 loop reads CASKREVRLFEQYF. CDR3 nucleotide sequence: TGTGCCAGCAAGAGGGAGGTTCGCCTGTTCGAGCAGTACTTC.

This clonotype was seen only a few times. The chain has TRBV28 and TRBJ2-1, with TRBD1 matching 7 bases. The CDR3 sequence is 15 residues long. V shed 6 bases and J 7 bases; nucleotides not matched to a gene: 12. Germline CDR1 reads MDHEN; CDR2 reads SYDVKM. DNA of the CDR3: TGTGCCAGCAGCCTGACAGGGCGGTCTAGGAATGAGCAGTTCTTC. This encodes CASSLTGRSRNEQFF.

The chain employs TRBV12-3 or TRBV12-4 and TRBJ2-5; 8 positions match TRBD2. The ends lost 5 bases at V and 5 bases at J; junction bases unmatched: 7. This CDR3 is 14 amino acids long. This chain's CDR3 is CASSVSGGYETQYF. Written as DNA, the CDR3 is TGTGCCAGCAGTGTGAGCGGGGGTTATGAGACCCAGTACTTC.

This chain connects TRBV3-1 to TRBJ1-2; perhaps TRBD1 as D (5 bases). Germline V gene data show CDR1 as LGHDT and CDR2 as YNNKEL (reference sequence). With 6 bases removed from V and 4 bases from J, the gap between germline ends came to 15 bases. This CDR3 spans 14 amino acids. For the CDR3, the DNA is TGTGCCAGCAGACAACCTGGAAGGGGCTATGGCTACACCTTC. It is translated as CASRQPGRGYGYTF. The full variable domain, with the rest looked up from reference TRBV3-1 and TRBJ1-2, is DTAVSQTPKYLVTQMGNDKSIKCEQNLGHDTMYWYKQDSKKFLKIMFSYNNKELIINETVPNRFSPKSPDKAHLNLHINSLELGDSAVYFCASRQPGRGYGYTFGSGTRLTVV.